This T cell receptor (beta chain) was obtained from a study of human T cells and chemical hapten exposure. Study details: Diphenylcyclopropenone was applied weekly to patients' scalps across the approximately 25-week study.

MiXCR, applied by TCRdb to the RACE reads, yields one record per CDR3 protein. The table lists around 300,000 distinct CDR3 sequences, about 7% of them singletons. CDR1 is SGHTA and CDR2 is FQGNSA in the germline V gene. CDR3 size: 11 residues. V lost 1 base and J lost 6, with 4 bases in between. Described time point: patch test 1, 2 weeks after DPC sensitization. As to treatment: therapeutic diphenylcyclopropenone sensitization with weekly scalp DPC. Sample donors consisted of patients with alopecia, aged 18 to 70 years, who were suitable for DPC. Total RNA was extracted from unfractionated whole blood.

The clonotype originates from a woman aged 18 to 35 with alopecia areata. Some clones in this sample may be carry-over from other donors' samples. The chain has TRBV7-2 and TRBJ2-7, with D uncertain. The starting material was whole blood, obtained in connection with sensitization to the hapten diphenylcyclopropenone (DPC). In nucleotides, the CDR3 is TGTGCCAGCAGCTTAGGGCCCGAGCAGTACTTC. It is translated as CASSLGPEQYF.